Included here is one T cell receptor beta chain sequence, with context. Its antigen is not known. Produced via immunoSEQ multiplex PCR; TCRdb's table is partial and in-frame only. Of approximately 53,000 clones listed, around 78% are singletons. The sample is drawn from a study of cytotoxic CD8 clonotypes in ibrutinib-treated CLL. Study context: Median treatment time before response sampling was approximately twelve months, range 6 to 36. The study's findings and limits: Few clonotypes were public, and these shrank or held steady under treatment.

The CDR3 covers 18 residues. V was pared by 4 bases and J by 0 bases, with 19 bases between. Per germline, CDR1 PRHDT and CDR2 FYEKMQ (reference sequence). V is TRBV13 and J is TRBJ2-1, with D possibly matching TRBD2 (5 bases). This specimen was PBMCs, taken after 24 months of ibrutinib treatment. The sequence was obtained from a human donor with chronic lymphocytic leukemia. This chain's CDR3 is CASSSDPGIMSSYNEQFF. The CDR3 coding sequence is TGTGCCAGCAGCTCTGATCCCGGGATAATGAGCTCCTACAATGAGCAGTTCTTC.